This entry lists 6 T cell receptor beta chains sequenced from one sample in a study of graft-versus-host responses after intestinal transplantation. Assay: immunoSEQ multiplex PCR; the TCRdb copy retains only in-frame clones and omits some. The table records 15,000 or so clones, around two thirds of them present only once. Processed graft tissue released its intraepithelial and lamina propria lymphocytes. Sequenced material: ileum tissue, taken 14 days after transplant. These receptors came from a human patient who received an intestinal transplant, so some T cells may come from the graft donor.

By frequency in the sample, this clone is medium-sized. This rearrangement joins TRBV19 to TRBJ1-5; D remains ambiguous. Per germline, CDR1 LNHDA and CDR2 SQIVND (reference sequence). V lost 3 bases and J lost 2, with 8 bases in between. The CDR3 extends over 14 amino acids. The CDR3 here is CASSMGWGNQPQHF. For the CDR3, the DNA is TGTGCCAGTAGTATGGGGTGGGGCAATCAGCCCCAGCATTTT.

The chain joins TRBV5-6 to TRBJ2-1, with TRBD2 matching over 9 bases. The CDR3 has 18 residues. J lost 0 bases, V lost 7 bases, and 14 bases had no gene match. Germline V CDR1 and CDR2: SGHDT, YYEEEE. The CDR3 spells CASRPWREGRSSYNEQFF. The DNA of the CDR3 is TGTGCCAGCCGCCCATGGCGGGAGGGCCGTAGCTCCTACAATGAGCAGTTCTTC.

This rearrangement joins TRBV5-1 to TRBJ1-5, with 9 bases that match TRBD1. J was trimmed by 6 bases and V by 6 bases; bases with no gene match: 10. The CDR3 spans 15 residues. Looked up from germline, CDR1 is SGHRS and CDR2 is YFSETQ. The CDR3 nucleotides are TGCGCCAGCACACAAACGGGACAGGGAGGTCAGCCCCAGCATTTT. This sequence encodes CASTQTGQGGQPQHF. The variable domain in full, completed from reference TRBV5-1 and TRBJ1-5, reads KAGVTQTPRYLIKTRGQQVTLSCSPISGHRSVSWYQQTPGQGLQFLFEYFSETQRNKGNFPGRFSGRQFSNSRSEMNVSTLELGDSALYLCASTQTGQGGQPQHFGDGTRLSIL.

The chain carries TRBV7-6 and TRBJ2-1, with 9 bases matching TRBD1. With 4 bases clipped from V and 6 bases from J, the junction kept 7 bases outside the gene matches. CDR3 size: 15 residues. In germline, CDR1 is SGHVS, CDR2 FNYEAQ. The CDR3 region is CASSSGTGRVNEQFF. The DNA of the CDR3 is TGTGCCAGCAGCTCAGGGACAGGGAGGGTCAATGAGCAGTTCTTC.

This clone occurred once. V and J are TRBV15 and TRBJ2-2; D possibly matches TRBD1 or TRBD2 (6 bases each). The CDR3 extends over 17 amino acids. V lost 0 bases, J lost 5 bases, and 16 bases lay in between. Germline V gene data show CDR1 as LNHNV and CDR2 as YYDKDF (reference sequence). As DNA, the CDR3 is TGTGCCACCAGCAGAGATCGGGGGCAGGGAAAGACCGGGGAGCTGTTTTTT. This gives the protein CATSRDRGQGKTGELFF.

V is TRBV6-1 and J is TRBJ2-2; D is tentatively TRBD1 or TRBD2 (5 bases each). The CDR3 spans 18 residues. V lost 3 bases and J 1 base, leaving 18 bases between the germline ends. Germline V gene lookup returns CDR1 MNHNS and CDR2 SASEGT. CDR3 bases: TGTGCCAGCAGTGATAACCGGGACCGCATTTTGAACACCGGGGAGCTGTTTTTT. It encodes CASSDNRDRILNTGELFF.